This is a list of T cell receptor beta chains from one sample in a study of read filtering for tumor transcriptome and immune sequencing. TCRdb redid the calling of the reads with MiXCR, one entry per CDR3 protein. Of approximately 58,000 distinct CDR3 sequences listed, more than 9% are singletons. The sequenced sample was a population of CD138-negative cells sorted from bone marrow. The receptors originated from a donor at least 40 years old with multiple myeloma. Each CDR3 is given with its conserved first and last residue. Each record gives: J gene, clone size, D gene, V gene, CDR3 protein, CDR3 DNA. The D gene is left open where the match is weak. Not every row has a clone size; where given, it reads once, few, many or a size class.

>TRBJ1-2|many|.|TRBV5-1
CASSPGLGDGRYGYTF
TGCGCCAGCAGCCCAGGCTTGGGGGACGGGCGCTATGGCTACACCTTC
>TRBJ2-3|many|TRBD2|TRBV7-2
CASSFKAGALTDTQYF
TGTGCCAGCAGCTTTAAAGCGGGGGCTCTCACAGATACGCAGTATTTT
>TRBJ1-6|.|.|TRBV18
CASSPSREVGNSPLHF
TGTGCCAGCTCACCATCCAGGGAAGTAGGGAATTCACCCCTCCACTTT
>TRBJ2-3|many|.|TRBV7-2
CASSPPGQLGSDTQYF
TGTGCCAGCAGCCCACCCGGACAGCTGGGGTCAGATACGCAGTATTTT
>TRBJ2-5|many|.|TRBV3-1
CASSPGWETQYF
TGTGCCAGCAGCCCCGGGTGGGAGACCCAGTACTTC
>TRBJ2-3|.|.|TRBV19
CASRPSTGRGDTQYF
TGTGCCAGTAGACCGTCCACGGGGCGCGGAGATACGCAGTATTTT
>TRBJ2-3|many|TRBD1|TRBV20-1
CSARDDRGGDTQYF
TGCAGTGCTAGGGACGACAGGGGAGGAGATACGCAGTATTTT
>TRBJ2-1|.|.|TRBV5-6
CASSVLNNNEQFF
TGTGCCAGCAGCGTGTTGAATAACAATGAGCAGTTCTTC
>TRBJ1-1|many|.|TRBV5-5
CASSRTDLTEAFF
TGTGCCAGCAGCCGGACGGACTTGACAGAAGCTTTCTTT
>TRBJ2-7|many|TRBD1|TRBV7-2
CASSRTGGTSYEQYF
TGTGCCAGCAGCCGGACAGGGGGTACATCCTACGAGCAGTACTTC
>TRBJ2-7|many|TRBD1|TRBV5-1
CASSLDRGFYEQYF
TGCGCCAGCAGCTTAGACAGGGGGTTCTACGAGCAGTACTTC
>TRBJ2-7|many|TRBD1|TRBV13
CASSSKTGDEQYF
TGTGCCAGCAGCTCGAAGACAGGGGACGAGCAGTACTTC
>TRBJ2-2|many|.|TRBV7-8
CASSFVAGGELFF
TGTGCCAGCAGCTTTGTGGCGGGCGGGGAGCTGTTTTTT
>TRBJ1-1|.|.|TRBV20-1
CSARVGGGDTEAFF
TGCAGTGCTAGAGTTGGGGGGGGGGACACTGAAGCTTTCTTT
>TRBJ2-1|many|TRBD2|TRBV4-2
CASSQDIAAGGLEQFF
TGTGCCAGCAGCCAAGACATTGCTGCGGGGGGATTGGAGCAGTTCTTC
>TRBJ1-1|many|.|TRBV11-2
CASSLRGTTEAFF
TGTGCCAGCAGCTTAAGGGGTACCACTGAAGCTTTCTTT
>TRBJ2-2|many|TRBD1|TRBV5-8
CASMGQGTGELFF
TGTGCCAGCATGGGACAGGGGACCGGGGAGCTGTTTTTT
>TRBJ1-6|many|.|TRBV20-1
CSARVGKGHYNSPLHF
TGCAGTGCTAGAGTGGGAAAGGGGCACTATAATTCACCCCTCCACTTT
>TRBJ2-6|many|.|TRBV20-1
CSAGTGANVLTF
TGCAGTGCTGGGACTGGGGCCAACGTCCTGACTTTC
>TRBJ2-7|many|.|TRBV5-1
CASSSGTYEQYF
TGCGCCAGCAGCTCCGGGACATATGAGCAGTACTTC
>TRBJ1-1|many|.|TRBV7-9
CASSLGSGTSTEAFF
TGTGCCAGCAGCTTAGGGTCTGGGACCTCCACTGAAGCTTTCTTT
>TRBJ1-1|many|.|TRBV20-1
CSARGGTLNTEAFF
TGCAGTGCTAGAGGTGGGACACTTAACACTGAAGCTTTCTTT
>TRBJ2-1|many|TRBD2|TRBV20-1
CSARSGTSSVNEQFF
TGCAGTGCTAGATCCGGGACTAGTTCGGTCAATGAGCAGTTCTTC
>TRBJ2-1|many|.|TRBV12-3/TRBV12-4
CASSRRLGWDPYNEQFF
TGTGCCAGCAGCCGTCGACTAGGCTGGGACCCCTACAATGAGCAGTTCTTC
>TRBJ1-2|many|.|TRBV5-1
CASSSDGSYGYTF
TGCGCCAGCAGCTCTGATGGAAGCTATGGCTACACCTTC
>TRBJ1-1|.|.|TRBV11-2
CASSLGVFGAFF
TGTGCCAGCAGCTTAGGAGTCTTCGGGGCTTTCTTT
>TRBJ2-2|.|.|TRBV12-3/TRBV12-4
CASSFTGTWGAGGLFF
TGTGCCAGCAGCTTTACCGGGACCTGGGGGGCCGGGGGGCTGTTTTTT